There are many counts of the clone carrying this T cell receptor beta chain. The target antigen is unknown. V gave up 3 bases and J gave up 3 bases, with 12 bases separating them. CDR3 size: 14 residues. 5'-RACE, quantitative and with molecular barcodes, yielded the TCR beta libraries. TCRdb reprocessed the 5' RACE reads via MiXCR and lists one record per CDR3 protein. The data show 200,000 to 250,000 distinct CDR3 sequences, around 7.9% seen once. This entry comes from a study of CD8 T cells in ankylosing spondylitis. Study-wide results and caveats: Within ankylosing spondylitis blood, a TCR beta motif made up of seven to nine highly homologous variants appeared to be characteristic. Certain motif variants had earlier appeared in reactive arthritis synovial fluid and blood. Disease-linked clones were reportedly significantly enriched in matched ankylosing spondylitis synovial fluid.

Sequenced input: blood, either unsorted or a sorted T cell fraction (not recorded which). The receptor comes from a male donor with ankylosing spondylitis. This chain uses TRBV12-3 or TRBV12-4 with TRBJ2-7; D might be TRBD1 (5 bases). This CDR3 is CASSFKGMGYEQYF. DNA for the CDR3: TGTGCCAGCAGTTTTAAGGGGATGGGCTACGAGCAGTACTTC.